These 18 T cell receptor beta chains share one sample of origin, sequenced in a study of control samples from healthy donors and cancer patients. The data were produced by immunoSEQ multiplex PCR, yet TCRdb's version contains in-frame clones alone and is incomplete. The sample holds around 77,000 clones; roughly 92% are singletons and the top ten take about 5%. Specimen: blood. The receptor source for this set is an older woman in good health.

The chain combines TRBV3-1 (or the pseudogene TRBV3-2) with TRBJ2-7; D is ambiguous. Germline V gene sequence: CDR1 LGHDT, CDR2 YNNKEL (reference sequence). The germline V and J ends were trimmed by 1 base and 4 bases, with 5 bases remaining between them. The CDR3 has 12 amino acids. The CDR3 region is CASSQVTYEQYF. The CDR3 bases are TGTGCCAGCAGCCAAGTTACGTACGAGCAGTACTTC.

The V gene is TRBV4-2, the J gene TRBJ2-5, with D tentatively TRBD2 (5 bases). V lost 1 base to trimming and J lost 2 bases, with 11 bases between them. This CDR3 is built from 15 residues. Germline lookup yields CDR1 LGHNA and CDR2 YNFKEQ. CDR3 loop: CASSQVKRRQETQYF. CDR3 nucleotide sequence: TGTGCCAGCAGCCAAGTTAAACGGAGGCAAGAGACCCAGTACTTC.

This chain links TRBV10-1 with TRBJ2-7; no reliable D call. Germline lookup yields CDR1 WNHNN and CDR2 SYGVQD (reference sequence). This CDR3 is 13 amino acids long. The V and J ends lost 3 bases and 6 bases respectively, with 12 bases between them. The CDR3 DNA sequence: TGCGCCAGCAGTGATGATGCCACCCGCGAGCAGTACTTC. Translating gives CASSDDATREQYF.

The V and J genes are TRBV29-1 and TRBJ2-5; a weak D match, TRBD2 (6 bases). Trimming cost V 4 bases and J 4 bases, with 16 bases left between them. Germline assignment: CDR1 SQVTM and CDR2 ANQGSEA. CDR3 length: 14 residues. In DNA form, the CDR3 reads TGCAGCGTTGTGGCGGGACGAGAGATAGAGACCCAGTACTTC. The encoded protein is CSVVAGREIETQYF.

CDR3 in DNA: TGTGCCAGCAGGAGAGAGGACACCATATATTTT. Amino acids: CASRREDTIYF. V usage is TRBV28 and J usage is TRBJ1-3; no definite D call. CDR3 length equals 11 residues. Germline V gene sequence: CDR1 MDHEN, CDR2 SYDVKM. With 6 bases removed from V and 8 bases from J, the gap between germline ends came to 8 bases.

This clone was seen a few times. The chain links TRBV5-1 to TRBJ2-2, with D possibly being TRBD1 or TRBD2 (6 bases each). The CDR3 contains 15 residues. The germline V gene has CDR1 SGHRS and CDR2 YFSETQ. V dropped 0 bases and J dropped 3 bases, with 9 bases sitting between them. Here the CDR3 DNA reads TGCGCCAGCAGCTTGGCCGGGGGCGACACCGGGGAGCTGTTTTTT. As protein: CASSLAGGDTGELFF.

This clone occurred a few times. V usage is TRBV29-1 and J usage is TRBJ1-1, with 8 bases lining up with TRBD1. Germline CDR1 SQVTM, CDR2 ANQGSEA. The CDR3 is 12 residues long. Trimming at V came to 6 bases and at J to 6 bases, leaving 6 bases not matched to a gene. CDR3 in amino acids: CSVQGARAEAFF. CDR3 nucleotide sequence: TGCAGCGTGCAGGGGGCTAGGGCTGAAGCTTTCTTT. The entire variable domain, with the rest obtained from reference TRBV29-1 and TRBJ1-1, is as follows: SAVISQKPSRDICQRGTSLTIQCQVDSQVTMMFWYRQQPGQSLTLIATANQGSEATYESGFVIDKFPISRPNLTFSTLTVSNMSPEDSSIYLCSVQGARAEAFFGQGTRLTVV.

The gene calls are TRBV28 and TRBJ2-3; 10 nucleotides align to TRBD2. The CDR3 sequence is 16 residues long. Trimming took 8 bases from V and 6 from J; bases not matched to a gene: 14. Looked up from germline, CDR1 is MDHEN and CDR2 is SYDVKM. The CDR3 reads CASVSSSGRAGDTQYF. The DNA of the CDR3 is TGTGCCAGCGTCTCCTCCAGCGGGAGGGCCGGGGATACGCAGTATTTT.

In the case of this clone: The same CDR3 can be traced to other DNA sequences in this sample. V is TRBV7-9 and J is TRBJ1-1; D gene unclear. CDR1 is SEHNR and CDR2 is FQNEAQ in the germline V gene (reference sequence). Trimming left V 1 base short and J 2 bases short, with 5 bases between. This CDR3 region has 13 residues. The CDR3 reads CASSLERNTEAFF. The CDR3 bases are TGTGCCAGCAGCTTAGAACGAAACACTGAAGCTTTCTTT.

The rearrangement links TRBV30 to TRBJ1-5, with D tentatively TRBD1 (5 bases). The CDR3 extends over 13 amino acids. Germline assignment: CDR1 GTSNPN and CDR2 SVGIG (reference sequence). V lost 3 bases and J 4 bases, leaving 10 bases between the germline ends. DNA of the CDR3: TGTGCCTGGAGCAGGGCACGGAATCAGCCCCAGCATTTT. This sequence encodes CAWSRARNQPQHF.

In its sample, this clone was seen a few times. This sequence joins TRBV5-4 and TRBJ2-7, with D maybe TRBD1 (5 bases). Deletions cut 6 bases from V and 3 bases from J, with 13 bases between. This CDR3 comprises 13 residues. CDR1 and CDR2 from the germline V gene are SGHNT and YYREEE (reference sequence). CDR3 sequence: CASNGQNDYEQYF. CDR3 bases: TGTGCCAGCAACGGACAAAACGACTACGAGCAGTACTTC.

The chain employs TRBV7-3 and TRBJ2-1, with 9 bases that match TRBD2. Germline CDR1 SGHTA, CDR2 FQGTGA. The length of the CDR3 is 14 residues. The J segment lost 8 bases and the V segment lost 4 bases, leaving 6 bases of the junction unmatched. As DNA, the CDR3 is TGTGCCAGCAGCTCTGGGACTAGCCCCCATGAGCAGTTCTTC. Translating gives CASSSGTSPHEQFF.

The chain recombines TRBV11-3 with TRBJ2-1; D is uncertain. The germline CDR1 and CDR2 sequences are SGHNT and YENEEA. Trimming pared 5 bases from V and 5 bases from J, leaving 7 bases between. The CDR3 length is 12 residues. Here the CDR3 DNA reads TGTGCCAGCAGCCGGACGGACAATGAGCAGTTCTTC. This encodes CASSRTDNEQFF.

V usage is TRBV27 and J usage is TRBJ1-2; maybe TRBD1 (5 bases). Trimming took off 2 bases at V and 8 bases at J, with 18 bases between the two ends. Germline CDR1 reads MNHEY; CDR2 reads SMNVEV (reference sequence). The CDR3 covers 15 residues. CDR3: CASSLRAGIMRGYTF. CDR3 DNA sequence: TGTGCCAGCAGTTTACGGGCAGGGATCATGAGAGGCTACACCTTC.

The chain recombines TRBV20-1 with TRBJ1-4, with unresolved D. V was shortened by 5 bases and J by 16 bases, with 8 bases between the two germline ends. The CDR3 consists of 8 residues. Per the germline V gene, CDR1 is DFQATT and CDR2 is SNEGSKA (reference sequence). The CDR3: CSADPKFF. DNA for the CDR3: TGCAGTGCTGACCCCAAGTTTTTT.

The genes are TRBV19 and TRBJ1-2, with 7 bases matching TRBD1. This CDR3 comprises 16 residues. CDR1 and CDR2 (germline): LNHDA, SQIVND (reference sequence). The V segment lost 4 bases and the J segment 5 bases; nucleotides outside the gene matches: 13. CDR3 sequence (DNA): TGTGCCAGTAGTACTCCCGGGACAGCATTACGATATGGCTACACCTTC. Translating it yields CASSTPGTALRYGYTF.

This chain joins TRBV11-3 and TRBJ2-5, with D perhaps being TRBD1 or TRBD2 (5 bases each). Germline V lookup: CDR1 SGHNT, CDR2 YENEEA. This CDR3 is 17 amino acids long. The V and J ends lost 4 bases and 5 bases respectively, with 23 bases between them. The chain's CDR3 is CASSSNRDQHSGETQYF. CDR3 DNA: TGTGCCAGCAGCTCCAACCGGGACCAGCACAGTGGGGAGACCCAGTACTTC.

This chain links TRBV5-1 with TRBJ1-3; tentatively, D is TRBD1 (6 bases). V lost 2 bases and J 2 bases, leaving 14 bases between the germline ends. CDR3 length equals 16 residues. Germline lookup yields CDR1 SGHRS and CDR2 YFSETQ. In DNA, the CDR3 is TGCGCCAGCAGCTTCGAGGCCCCAGGGGCTGGAAACACCATATATTTT. Protein: CASSFEAPGAGNTIYF.